This record concerns one T cell receptor (beta chain) sequence. The protocol was immunoSEQ multiplex PCR, while the TCRdb copy is restricted to in-frame clones and leaves out a portion. This sample has around 100,000 clones, with 80% to 85% found just once. The data stem from a study of T cell responses to AZD1222 COVID-19 vaccine. Specimen: peripheral blood, collected on day 0 of AZD1222 vaccination. The origin of this receptor is an adult in good health.

The CDR3 nucleotides read TGTGCCAGCAGACAAGACAGCTCTGGAAACACCATATATTTT. This translates into CASRQDSSGNTIYF. The chain recombines TRBV7-9 with TRBJ1-3; TRBD1 is a possible D gene (5 bases). CDR1 is SEHNR and CDR2 is FQNEAQ in the germline V gene (reference sequence). The CDR3 runs to 14 residues. Trimming removed 6 bases from V and 0 bases from J, with 9 bases in between.